This TCR beta chain is from a study of T-cell memory formation after mild COVID-19. Study-wide points: Shrinking CD4+ clones resided mostly in CM and EM, and CD8+ ones in EMRA. CD4/CD8 balance characterized clones contracting day 15 to 85, and CD4+ skew characterized later expanders.

This clonotype came up a few times. Its antigen remains unknown. With V trimmed by 4 bases and J by 2 bases, 5 bases remained unmatched. The CDR3 totals 15 residues. Barcoded TCR alpha and TCR beta cDNA libraries with UMIs came from 5'RACE using constant-segment primers. TCRdb reprocessed the 5' RACE reads via MiXCR and lists one record per CDR3 protein. Here the sample spans some 130,000 distinct CDR3 sequences, approximately 15% being singletons. The sequencing sample was made of PBMCs or a T cell subset sorted from them (not recorded which). The chain links TRBV12-3 or TRBV12-4 to TRBJ2-7; 10 nucleotides match TRBD2. This receptor was obtained from an adult woman who had mild COVID-19 (a few samples of this study predate the infection). Cell type and time point are not known. CDR3 amino acids: CASSSVAGGTYEQYF. The CDR3 DNA reads as TGTGCCAGCAGTTCCGTAGCGGGAGGCACCTACGAGCAGTACTTC.